The 10 T cell receptor beta chains in this list originate from one sample, sequenced in a study of sequential checkpoint blockade in melanoma. As for treatment: randomized to nivolumab then ipilimumab (arm A) or the reverse (arm B). Generated by immunoSEQ multiplex PCR, the TCRdb table keeps only in-frame clones and is missing some. The table lists roughly 20,000 clones, 27% of them singletons. Material: tumor tissue (inferred from file names), obtained from a patient given nivolumab and ipilimumab in sequence. The receptors derive from a human donor with melanoma.

The chain couples TRBV28 to TRBJ2-1; 10 positions agree with TRBD2. This CDR3 spans 18 amino acids. Germline V gives CDR1 MDHEN, CDR2 SYDVKM. The V and J ends lost 4 bases and 6 bases, in that order; junction bases with no gene match: 15. CDR3 region: CASSSPLTSGVPSNEQFF. CDR3 DNA sequence: TGTGCCAGCAGTTCTCCTCTAACTAGCGGGGTTCCCTCCAATGAGCAGTTCTTC.

This clone came up many times. V usage is TRBV9 and J usage is TRBJ1-4, with D uncertain. The germline CDR1 and CDR2 sequences are SGDLS and YYNGEE. V was shortened by 5 bases and J by 0 bases, with 11 bases between the two germline ends. The CDR3 is made up of 15 amino acids. In DNA, the CDR3 is TGTGCCAGCAGTCCTTCAGGAGCAACTAATGAAAAACTGTTTTTT. This sequence encodes CASSPSGATNEKLFF. The full variable domain, completed using reference TRBV9 and TRBJ1-4, is DSGVTQTPKHLITATGQRVTLRCSPRSGDLSVYWYQQSLDQGLQFLIQYYNGEERAKGNILERFSAQQFPDLHSELNLSSLELGDSALYFCASSPSGATNEKLFFGSGTQLSVL.

V usage is TRBV18 and J usage is TRBJ2-4, with D perhaps matching TRBD1 or TRBD2 (5 bases each). The germline V gene has CDR1 KGHSH and CDR2 LQKENI. V lost 3 bases, J lost 8 bases, and 14 bases lay in between. This CDR3 has 14 amino acids. The CDR3 DNA is TGTGCCAGCTCACCCTGGGCAGGGACGGACATTCAGTACTTC. Its translation: CASSPWAGTDIQYF.

The sample holds a few counts of this clone. The gene calls are TRBV10-3 and TRBJ2-5; TRBD1 is a possible D gene (5 bases). The germline V gene has CDR1 ENHRY and CDR2 SYGVKD. The ends were cut back, 6 bases at V and 2 bases at J, with 7 bases in the middle. The CDR3 is 12 residues long. The CDR3: CAIRTAQETQYF. In nucleotides, the CDR3 is TGTGCCATCAGGACAGCTCAAGAGACCCAGTACTTC.

V gene TRBV9 combines with J gene TRBJ2-7; D is unresolved. This CDR3 is 15 amino acids long. V was pared by 2 bases and J by 2 bases, with 14 bases between. Germline assignment: CDR1 SGDLS and CDR2 YYNGEE. CDR3 protein: CASSVDGSSTYEQYF. DNA for the CDR3: TGTGCCAGCAGCGTGGACGGATCCTCCACCTACGAGCAGTACTTC.

J is TRBJ1-4 and V is TRBV19; D is possibly TRBD1 (5 bases). This CDR3 region has 15 residues. Germline V CDR1 and CDR2: LNHDA, SQIVND (reference sequence). Deletions cut 6 bases from V and 3 bases from J, with 14 bases between. CDR3 loop: CASSPIGAANEKLFF. Written as DNA, the CDR3 is TGTGCCAGTAGCCCCATCGGGGCGGCTAATGAAAAACTGTTTTTT.

V and J are TRBV5-1 and TRBJ2-7, with 8 nucleotides matching TRBD1. The CDR3 spans 16 residues. After removal of 0 bases from V and 1 base from J, the junction contained 6 bases not matched to a gene. Germline V gene sequence: CDR1 SGHRS, CDR2 YFSETQ. The DNA of the CDR3 is TGCGCCAGCAGCTTGGGGGCGACAGGGGAGTCCTACGAGCAGTACTTC. It is translated as CASSLGATGESYEQYF.

This clone showed up just a few times. This chain connects TRBV28 to TRBJ2-5; D call uncertain. V was pared by 5 bases and J by 2 bases, with 9 bases between. The V gene's germline CDR1 is MDHEN and CDR2 SYDVKM. The CDR3 has 13 amino acids. CDR3 coding DNA: TGTGCCAGCAGTGAAGAGGAACAAGAGACCCAGTACTTC. It yields the protein CASSEEEQETQYF.

On this clone itself: The same CDR3 also results from other DNA sequences found in this sample. This chain uses TRBV5-1 with TRBJ1-1; D uncertain. The CDR3 contains 14 residues. Germline V CDR1 and CDR2: SGHRS, YFSETQ. The V and J ends lost 0 bases and 0 bases respectively, with 6 bases between them. The CDR3 here is CASSLGQMNTEAFF. CDR3 bases: TGCGCCAGCAGCTTGGGGCAGATGAACACTGAAGCTTTCTTT.

The chain employs TRBV19 and TRBJ2-7; the D gene is possibly TRBD2 (6 bases). The V end lost 6 bases, the J end lost 3 bases, and 9 bases lay between the germline ends. In germline, CDR1 is LNHDA, CDR2 SQIVND (reference sequence). The CDR3 is 12 residues long. The CDR3 sequence is CASSPGVYEQYF. CDR3 DNA: TGTGCCAGTAGCCCGGGGGTCTACGAGCAGTACTTC.